The 5 T cell receptor beta chains given below trace back to one sample, sequenced in a study of T cell responses to AZD1222 COVID-19 vaccine. The protocol was immunoSEQ multiplex PCR, while the TCRdb copy is restricted to in-frame clones and leaves out a portion. The data show 150,000 to 200,000 clones, 85% to 90% seen once. Source: peripheral blood, taken on day 0 of AZD1222 vaccination. The receptors stem from an adult in good health.

The V gene is TRBV15, the J gene TRBJ1-6; tentatively, D is TRBD1 (5 bases). The CDR3 totals 15 residues. CDR1 and CDR2 from the germline V gene are LNHNV and YYDKDF (reference sequence). V dropped 1 base and J dropped 8 bases, with 12 bases sitting between them. The CDR3 DNA reads as TGTGCCACCAGCAGAGTGGGACCTCCCGATTCACCCCTCCACTTT. This encodes CATSRVGPPDSPLHF.

The chain couples TRBV5-8 to TRBJ2-1; 7 bases match TRBD1. The CDR3 is 16 residues long. Germline V gene sequence: CDR1 SGHTS, CDR2 YDEGEE. Trimming removed 0 bases from V and 0 bases from J; junction bases left unmatched: 3. CDR3 coding DNA: TGTGCCAGCAGCTTGGGCAGGGGGAGCTCCTACAATGAGCAGTTCTTC. It encodes CASSLGRGSSYNEQFF.

This chain uses TRBV27 with TRBJ1-6; D is ambiguous. CDR1 is MNHEY and CDR2 is SMNVEV in the germline V gene (reference sequence). Trimming took 2 bases from V and 5 from J, leaving 7 bases between them. The CDR3 runs 14 residues. The CDR3 region is CASSLVSNNSPLHF. CDR3 sequence (DNA): TGTGCCAGCAGTTTAGTTTCTAATAATTCACCCCTCCACTTT.

This sequence joins TRBV10-2 and TRBJ2-2; TRBD1 aligns across 12 bases. From germline, CDR1 is WSHSY and CDR2 SAAADI. The CDR3 spans 18 residues. J was trimmed by 3 bases and V by 6 bases; bases with no gene match: 11. Written as DNA, the CDR3 is TGCGCCAGCAGCACCGGGACAGGGGGCCGAGGTTACACCGGGGAGCTGTTTTTT. Amino acid sequence: CASSTGTGGRGYTGELFF.

The chain couples TRBV5-5 to TRBJ2-5, with a possible D match to TRBD1 (6 bases). The germline gives CDR1 SGHKS, CDR2 YYEKEE (reference sequence). The CDR3 totals 14 residues. Between the trimmed V and J ends, which lost 1 base and 1 base, there was a span of 8 bases. Here the CDR3 reads CASSLSRGQETQYF. In nucleotides, the CDR3 is TGTGCCAGCAGCTTGTCCAGGGGCCAAGAGACCCAGTACTTC.